The 11 T cell receptor beta chains presented below share a single source sample, sequenced in a study of shared clonotypes between healthy human individuals. Profiling relied on immunoSEQ multiplex PCR, and the TCRdb table lists in-frame clones only, not all of them. The sample has around 2,000,000 clones; over 85% are singletons. The sequenced sample consisted of naive CD4+ T cells sorted from blood. Regarding subset: CD45RA+ positively selected. The origin of the receptors is a man younger than 30 in good health.

This clone was recorded many times. The rearrangement joins TRBV7-9 to TRBJ2-7, with TRBD1 identical over 12 bases. Germline V CDR1 and CDR2: SEHNR, FQNEAQ (reference sequence). The ends lost 5 bases at V and 7 bases at J; junction bases unmatched: 12. The CDR3 covers 16 residues. The DNA of the CDR3 is TGTGCCAGCAGCCTGCGGTGGGGACAGGGGGCGGAAGAGCAGTACTTC. Its protein product is CASSLRWGQGAEEQYF.

As to this clone: This same CDR3 is encoded by further DNA sequences in the sample. The chain employs TRBV30 and TRBJ1-1; unclear D gene. Trimming stripped 0 bases from V and 4 bases from J, with 3 bases between. CDR3 length equals 11 residues. From germline, CDR1 is GTSNPN and CDR2 SVGIG (reference sequence). CDR3: CAWSVVTEAFF. CDR3 nucleotides: TGTGCCTGGAGTGTGGTCACTGAAGCTTTCTTT.

This rearrangement joins TRBV7-3 to TRBJ2-3; TRBD2 matches 14 bases. Germline-derived CDR1 and CDR2 are SGHTA and FQGTGA. Trimming cost V 5 bases and J 4 bases; bases outside gene matches: 5. The CDR3 is made up of 16 amino acids. The CDR3 nucleotides are TGTGCCAGCAGCCCAGGACTAGCGGGGGGCTCAGATACGCAGTATTTT. It translates to CASSPGLAGGSDTQYF.

This chain joins TRBV15 and TRBJ2-7, with 7 bases lining up with TRBD2. This CDR3 is built from 15 residues. The V segment lost 0 bases and the J segment 2 bases; nucleotides outside the gene matches: 4. CDR1 and CDR2 from the germline V gene are LNHNV and YYDKDF (reference sequence). The CDR3, as DNA: TGTGCCACCAGCAGAGAGGGGAGGGGAACCTACGAGCAGTACTTC. It codes for CATSREGRGTYEQYF.

This clone occurred once. V and J are TRBV6-1 and TRBJ2-6; D is possibly TRBD2 (5 bases). The germline V and J ends were trimmed by 2 bases and 2 bases, with 10 bases remaining between them. CDR1 is MNHNS, CDR2 SASEGT, per germline. CDR3 length equals 16 residues. CDR3 residues: CASSESFGAGANVLTF. CDR3 nucleotide sequence: TGTGCCAGCAGTGAAAGTTTCGGGGCTGGGGCCAACGTCCTGACTTTC.

The chain couples TRBV5-1 to TRBJ1-2; the match to TRBD1 covers 11 bases. V was pared by 4 bases and J by 0 bases, with 5 bases of the junction left unmatched. Germline CDR1 is SGHRS and CDR2 is YFSETQ. This CDR3 contains 16 residues. The CDR3 sequence is CASSRTGGASNYGYTF. For the CDR3, the DNA is TGCGCCAGCAGCCGGACAGGGGGCGCTTCTAACTATGGCTACACCTTC. The whole variable domain, remainder taken from reference TRBV5-1 and TRBJ1-2, is KAGVTQTPRYLIKTRGQQVTLSCSPISGHRSVSWYQQTPGQGLQFLFEYFSETQRNKGNFPGRFSGRQFSNSRSEMNVSTLELGDSALYLCASSRTGGASNYGYTFGSGTRLTVV.

The chain has TRBV6-6 and TRBJ1-3, with D unclear. Trimming shortened V by 6 bases and J by 0 bases, and 12 bases separated the two germline ends. Looked up from germline, CDR1 is MNHNY and CDR2 is SVGAGI (reference sequence). The CDR3 spans 15 residues. The DNA for the CDR3 is TGTGCCAGCAGCCTTGACGGGCACTCTGGAAACACCATATATTTT. This sequence encodes CASSLDGHSGNTIYF.

DNA for the CDR3: TGCGCCAGCAGCTTGCCCGGGGGAAATTCACCCCTCCACTTT. It encodes CASSLPGGNSPLHF. The V and J genes are TRBV5-1 and TRBJ1-6; D is possibly TRBD1 (5 bases). Trimming stripped 1 base from V and 7 bases from J, with 9 bases between. The CDR3 has 14 amino acids. Germline CDR1 and CDR2: SGHRS and YFSETQ.

This clone was seen only once. This chain uses TRBV14 with TRBJ2-6, with 7 bases lining up with TRBD1. Unmatched junction bases numbered 8, after V lost 0 bases and J lost 0 bases. Germline lookup yields CDR1 SGHDN and CDR2 FVKESK. The CDR3 contains 19 residues. CDR3 sequence: CASSQDLETGTSGANVLTF. The CDR3 nucleotides are TGTGCCAGCAGCCAAGACTTGGAGACAGGGACCTCTGGGGCCAACGTCCTGACTTTC.

V usage is TRBV5-4 and J usage is TRBJ2-6; D could derive from TRBD1 or TRBD2 (5 bases each). The germline V gene encodes CDR1 SGHNT and CDR2 YYREEE (reference sequence). The V end was cut by 0 bases, the J end by 2 bases, with 9 bases between. CDR3 length equals 16 residues. The chain's CDR3 is CASSLGGGPGANVLTF. In DNA, the CDR3 is TGTGCCAGCAGCTTGGGTGGGGGACCTGGGGCCAACGTCCTGACTTTC.

The chain combines TRBV6-5 with TRBJ1-6; D gene ambiguous. Trimming removed 5 bases from V and 11 bases from J, with 13 bases in between. This CDR3 comprises 13 residues. CDR1 MNHEY and CDR2 SVGAGI come from the germline V gene. The CDR3 bases are TGTGCCAGCAGTCTACTAGGACCTGCACCCCTCCACTTT. Translated: CASSLLGPAPLHF.